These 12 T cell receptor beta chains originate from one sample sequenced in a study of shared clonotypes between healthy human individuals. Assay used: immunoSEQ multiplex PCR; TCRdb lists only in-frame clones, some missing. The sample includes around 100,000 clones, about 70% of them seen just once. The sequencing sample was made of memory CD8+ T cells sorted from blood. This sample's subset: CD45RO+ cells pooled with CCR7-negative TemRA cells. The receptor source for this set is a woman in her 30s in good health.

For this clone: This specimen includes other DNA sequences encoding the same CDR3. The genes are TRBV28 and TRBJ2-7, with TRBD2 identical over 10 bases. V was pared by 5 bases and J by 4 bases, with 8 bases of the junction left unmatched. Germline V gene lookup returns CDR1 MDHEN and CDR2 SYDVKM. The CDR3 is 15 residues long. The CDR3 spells CASSLRTSGLYEQYF. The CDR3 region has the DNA TGTGCCAGCAGTCTCCGGACTAGCGGACTTTACGAGCAGTACTTC. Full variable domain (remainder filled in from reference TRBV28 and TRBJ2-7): DVKVTQSSRYLVKRTGEKVFLECVQDMDHENMFWYRQDPGLGLRLIYFSYDVKMKEKGDIPEGYSVSREKKERFSLILESASTNQTSMYLCASSLRTSGLYEQYFGPGTRLTVT.

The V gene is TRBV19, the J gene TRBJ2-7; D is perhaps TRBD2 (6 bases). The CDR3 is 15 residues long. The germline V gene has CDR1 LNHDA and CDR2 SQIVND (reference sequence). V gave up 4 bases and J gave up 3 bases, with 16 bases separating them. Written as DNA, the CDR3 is TGTGCCAGTAGTACGGTTGGTAGCGGCCTCTACGAGCAGTACTTC. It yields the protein CASSTVGSGLYEQYF.

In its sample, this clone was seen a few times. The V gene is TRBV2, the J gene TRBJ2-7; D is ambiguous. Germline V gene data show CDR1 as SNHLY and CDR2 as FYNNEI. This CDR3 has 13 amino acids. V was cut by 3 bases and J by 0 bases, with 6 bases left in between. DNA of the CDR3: TGTGCCAGCAGTGACCACCGCTCCTACGAGCAGTACTTC. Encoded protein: CASSDHRSYEQYF.

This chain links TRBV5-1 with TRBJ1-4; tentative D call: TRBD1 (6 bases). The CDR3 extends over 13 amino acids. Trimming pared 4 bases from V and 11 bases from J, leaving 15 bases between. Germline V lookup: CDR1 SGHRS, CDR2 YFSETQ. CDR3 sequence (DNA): TGCGCCAGCAGCAGGGGGGAGATGGAGAAACTGTTTTTT. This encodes CASSRGEMEKLFF.

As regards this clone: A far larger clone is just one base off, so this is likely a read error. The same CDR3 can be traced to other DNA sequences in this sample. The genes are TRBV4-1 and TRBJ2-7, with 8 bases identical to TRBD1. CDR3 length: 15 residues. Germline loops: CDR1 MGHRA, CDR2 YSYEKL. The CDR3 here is CASSLVGTGAYEQYF. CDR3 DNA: TGCGCCAGCAGCCTCGTCGGGACAGGAGCCTACGAACAGTACTTC.

Here the CDR3 reads CASSPRASGRDEQYF. CDR3 nucleotide sequence: TGTGCCAGTAGTCCCCGAGCTAGCGGGAGGGATGAGCAGTACTTC. The chain joins TRBV19 to TRBJ2-5, with 12 bases aligning to TRBD2. This CDR3 comprises 15 residues. The V gene end was trimmed by 5 bases and the J gene end by 11 bases; junction bases not matched to a gene: 12. From germline, CDR1 is LNHDA and CDR2 SQIVND (reference sequence).

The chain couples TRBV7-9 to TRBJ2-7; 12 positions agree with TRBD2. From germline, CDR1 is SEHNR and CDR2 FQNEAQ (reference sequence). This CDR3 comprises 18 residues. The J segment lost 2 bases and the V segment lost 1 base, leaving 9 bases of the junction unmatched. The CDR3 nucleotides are TGTGCCAGCAGCTTAGTACTCCGGCTAGCGGGAGGGCCCTACGAGCAGTACTTC. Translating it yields CASSLVLRLAGGPYEQYF.

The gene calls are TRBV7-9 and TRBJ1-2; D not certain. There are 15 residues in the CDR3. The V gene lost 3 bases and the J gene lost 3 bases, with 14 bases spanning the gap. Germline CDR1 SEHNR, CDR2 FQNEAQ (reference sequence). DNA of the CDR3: TGTGCCAGCAGCTTGGCCGGTCAACTTTACTATGGCTACACCTTC. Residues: CASSLAGQLYYGYTF.

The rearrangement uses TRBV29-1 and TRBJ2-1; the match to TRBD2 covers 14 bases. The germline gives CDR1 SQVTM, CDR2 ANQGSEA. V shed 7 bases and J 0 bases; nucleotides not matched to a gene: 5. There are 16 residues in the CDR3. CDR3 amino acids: CSAMGTSGSSYNEQFF. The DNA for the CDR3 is TGCAGCGCGATGGGGACTAGCGGGAGCTCCTACAATGAGCAGTTCTTC.

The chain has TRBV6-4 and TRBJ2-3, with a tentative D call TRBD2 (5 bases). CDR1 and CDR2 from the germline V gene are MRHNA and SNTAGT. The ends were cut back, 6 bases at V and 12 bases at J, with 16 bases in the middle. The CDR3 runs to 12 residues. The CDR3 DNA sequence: TGTGCCAGCAGCGGTTCCGTCGGGAAACAGTATTTT. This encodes CASSGSVGKQYF.

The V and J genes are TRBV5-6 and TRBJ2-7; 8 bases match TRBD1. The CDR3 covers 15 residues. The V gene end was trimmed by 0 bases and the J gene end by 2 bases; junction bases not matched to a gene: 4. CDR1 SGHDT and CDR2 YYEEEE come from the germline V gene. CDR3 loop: CASSLVPGGPYEQYF. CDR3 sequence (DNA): TGTGCCAGCAGCTTGGTGCCAGGGGGCCCCTACGAGCAGTACTTC.

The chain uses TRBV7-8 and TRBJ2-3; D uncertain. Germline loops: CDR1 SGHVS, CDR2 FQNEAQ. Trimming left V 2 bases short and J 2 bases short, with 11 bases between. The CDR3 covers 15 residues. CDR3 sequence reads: CASSLNRGTTDTQYF. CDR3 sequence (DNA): TGTGCCAGCAGCTTAAATCGCGGCACCACAGATACGCAGTATTTT.